This entry lists 24 T cell receptor beta chains sequenced from one sample in a study of T cells after yellow fever vaccination. TCRdb independently ran MiXCR on the 5' RACE reads; one entry per CDR3 protein. The table lists around 110,000 distinct CDR3 sequences, 7.5% to 9.5% of them singletons. Specimen: CD8+ T cells sorted from PBMCs, collected 45 days after the yellow fever booster vaccination. These receptors all come from a man aged 25 to 40 who received the YFV17D yellow fever vaccine.

This clonotype was seen ten or more times. This sequence joins TRBV5-6 and TRBJ2-7, with 7 bases identical to TRBD1. The CDR3 covers 14 residues. CDR1 SGHDT and CDR2 YYEEEE come from the germline V gene. Unmatched junction bases numbered 7, after V lost 5 bases and J lost 2 bases. The CDR3 spells CASREDRYPYEQYF. CDR3 coding DNA: TGTGCCAGCAGAGAGGACAGGTACCCCTACGAGCAGTACTTC.

This clonotype was seen a handful of times. V gene TRBV5-1 combines with J gene TRBJ2-3, with 10 bases matching TRBD2. The CDR3 spans 16 residues. After removal of 7 bases from V and 4 bases from J, the junction contained 12 bases not matched to a gene. CDR1 SGHRS and CDR2 YFSETQ come from the germline V gene. DNA of the CDR3: TGCGCCAGCGCGACTAGCGGGCGTGGGGTCGCAGATACGCAGTATTTT. It translates to CASATSGRGVADTQYF. Drawing the rest from reference TRBV5-1 and TRBJ2-3, the complete variable domain is KAGVTQTPRYLIKTRGQQVTLSCSPISGHRSVSWYQQTPGQGLQFLFEYFSETQRNKGNFPGRFSGRQFSNSRSEMNVSTLELGDSALYLCASATSGRGVADTQYFGPGTRLTVL.

The CDR3 sequence is CASSYPGLADNEQFF. The CDR3 coding sequence is TGTGCCAGCAGTTACCCGGGACTAGCGGACAATGAGCAGTTCTTC. The chain links TRBV6-5 to TRBJ2-1; 11 bases are a match to TRBD2. From germline, CDR1 is MNHEY and CDR2 SVGAGI. CDR3 length: 15 residues. Germline trimming cut 2 bases from V and 5 bases from J; bases unmatched to any gene: 2.

Many counts were recorded for this clonotype. The V and J genes are TRBV25-1 and TRBJ2-1; weak D call: TRBD2 (5 bases). Trimming stripped 7 bases from V and 2 bases from J, with 18 bases between. This CDR3 spans 16 amino acids. Per the germline V gene, CDR1 is MGHDK and CDR2 is SYGVNS. CDR3 residues: CASTLTGGSPYNEQFF. CDR3 nucleotide sequence: TGTGCCAGCACCCTGACCGGTGGGAGCCCCTACAATGAGCAGTTCTTC.

The chain joins TRBV2 to TRBJ2-7; 7 bases fit TRBD1. This CDR3 has 18 residues. The V gene's germline CDR1 is SNHLY and CDR2 FYNNEI. After removal of 3 bases from V and 0 bases from J, the junction contained 14 bases not matched to a gene. Here the CDR3 reads CASSDLPPDRSPSYEQYF. DNA for the CDR3: TGTGCCAGCAGTGACCTCCCCCCGGACAGGTCACCCTCCTACGAGCAGTACTTC.

Only a few counts were recorded for this clonotype. V usage is TRBV7-2 and J usage is TRBJ2-7, with D perhaps TRBD1 (6 bases). This CDR3 is built from 16 residues. With 5 bases removed from V and 0 bases from J, the gap between germline ends came to 17 bases. CDR1 and CDR2 (germline): SGHTA, FQGNSA. The CDR3 here is CASSSYRVRSSYEQYF. The CDR3 DNA reads as TGTGCCAGCAGCAGCTACAGGGTCCGTTCCTCCTACGAGCAGTACTTC.

The sample holds many counts of this clonotype. The V call is TRBV6-2 or TRBV6-3, the J call TRBJ1-5, with no clear D. This CDR3 region has 14 residues. The ends were cut back, 0 bases at V and 7 bases at J, with 10 bases in the middle. Germline CDR1 and CDR2: MNHEY and SVGEGT. CDR3 in amino acids: CASSYSGGLQPQHF. The CDR3 nucleotides read TGTGCCAGCAGTTACTCGGGCGGGTTGCAGCCCCAGCATTTT.

As to this clonotype: A read error may produce the germline difference seen at one junction end. This chain connects TRBV12-3 or TRBV12-4 to TRBJ2-3; D unresolved. The CDR3 spans 18 residues. This chain's CDR3 is CAISLVVYGGPSTDTQYF. Here the CDR3 DNA reads TGTGCCATCAGTTTAGTCGTTTACGGCGGCCCTAGCACAGATACGCAGTATTTT.

Many counts were recorded for this clonotype. The rearrangement links TRBV20-1 to TRBJ2-3; D is possibly TRBD1 (6 bases). CDR1 is DFQATT, CDR2 SNEGSKA, per germline (reference sequence). Between the trimmed V and J ends, which lost 5 bases and 0 bases, there was a span of 21 bases. This CDR3 region has 17 residues. CDR3 nucleotide sequence: TGCAGTGCTGCGTCAGGGGCCAGTACCGCTAGCACAGATACGCAGTATTTT. This sequence encodes CSAASGASTASTDTQYF.

The chain has TRBV11-1 and TRBJ2-1; 7 bases map to TRBD2. Germline V CDR1 and CDR2: SGHAT, FQDESV (reference sequence). This CDR3 has 18 residues. Unmatched junction bases numbered 23, after V lost 5 bases and J lost 10 bases. Here the CDR3 reads CASSRSRGGTAWGAEQFF. CDR3 DNA sequence: TGTGCCAGCAGCCGGAGTCGGGGAGGGACCGCGTGGGGTGCCGAGCAGTTCTTC.

A few counts support this clonotype. The rearrangement uses TRBV7-9 and TRBJ2-7; D not certain. V was trimmed by 4 bases and J by 2 bases, leaving 6 bases between them. This CDR3 is built from 12 residues. The germline V gene has CDR1 SEHNR and CDR2 FQNEAQ (reference sequence). CDR3: CASSSLTYEQYF. The CDR3 bases are TGTGCCAGCAGCTCACTAACCTACGAGCAGTACTTC.

Of note for this clonotype: Possible read error: a much larger clone is one base away. This rearrangement joins TRBV14 to TRBJ2-1; weak D call: TRBD2 (5 bases). V lost 4 bases and J lost 7, with 17 bases in between. Germline lookup yields CDR1 SGHDN and CDR2 FVKESK. The CDR3 is 15 residues long. The CDR3 sequence: CASSLYGINRNEQFF. The CDR3 DNA sequence: TGTGCCAGCAGCCTTTACGGGATTAACCGTAATGAGCAGTTCTTC.

This clonotype appeared a few times. CDR3 DNA sequence: TGTGCCACCAGCTACGAACTGAAAGAAGCTTTCTTT. This encodes CATSYELKEAFF. The genes are TRBV15 and TRBJ1-1; unclear D gene. CDR3 length: 12 amino acids. In germline, CDR1 is LNHNV, CDR2 YYDKDF (reference sequence). The V gene lost 5 bases and the J gene lost 8 bases, with 12 bases spanning the gap. The whole variable domain, remainder taken from reference TRBV15 and TRBJ1-1, is DAMVIQNPRYQVTQFGKPVTLSCSQTLNHNVMYWYQQKSSQAPKLLFHYYDKDFNNEADTPDNFQSRRPNTSFCFLDIRSPGLGDTAMYLCATSYELKEAFFGQGTRLTVV.

This clonotype was detected only a few times. The chain carries TRBV10-1 and TRBJ2-7; D might be TRBD1 or TRBD2, each matching 7 bases. V lost 6 bases and J lost 5, with 17 bases in between. The germline V gene has CDR1 WNHNN and CDR2 SYGVQD (reference sequence). The CDR3 sequence is 14 residues long. The CDR3 sequence: CASSQGEGADEQYF. CDR3 DNA: TGCGCCAGCAGCCAAGGGGAGGGGGCGGACGAGCAGTACTTC.

The chain recombines TRBV6-5 with TRBJ2-2; D is undetermined. Trimming removed 2 bases at V and 6 bases at J, with 10 bases between. The CDR3 sequence is 14 residues long. Germline CDR1 MNHEY, CDR2 SVGAGI. CDR3 in amino acids: CASSYTPGSGELFF. CDR3 bases: TGTGCCAGCAGTTACACCCCGGGCTCCGGGGAGCTGTTTTTT.

The rearrangement uses TRBV12-3 or TRBV12-4 and TRBJ2-3; D remains ambiguous. V was cut by 7 bases and J by 2 bases, with 10 bases left in between. The CDR3 is made up of 13 amino acids. The CDR3 loop reads CASTHVFTDTQYF. The CDR3 bases are TGTGCCAGCACACATGTCTTCACAGATACGCAGTATTTT.

This clonotype was counted many times. The CDR3 is CASSFAETARLTRDTQYF. In DNA, the CDR3 is TGTGCCAGCAGCTTCGCCGAGACAGCCCGACTAACACGAGATACGCAGTATTTT. This chain joins TRBV7-6 and TRBJ2-3; the D gene could be TRBD1 or TRBD2 (5 bases each). Per the germline V gene, CDR1 is SGHVS and CDR2 is FNYEAQ. Trimming took off 3 bases at V and 5 bases at J, with 24 bases between the two ends. There are 18 residues in the CDR3. Filled out from reference TRBV7-6 and TRBJ2-3, the complete variable domain reads GAGVSQSPRYKVTKRGQDVALRCDPISGHVSLYWYRQALGQGPEFLTYFNYEAQQDKSGLPNDRFSAERPEGSISTLTIQRTEQRDSAMYRCASSFAETARLTRDTQYFGPGTRLTVL.

This clonotype was seen a handful of times. This chain joins TRBV7-6 and TRBJ2-7; 9 bases match TRBD1. The V and J ends lost 5 bases and 3 bases, in that order; junction bases with no gene match: 8. The germline gives CDR1 SGHVS, CDR2 FNYEAQ. This CDR3 is built from 15 residues. This CDR3 reads CASSPGTGQIYEQYF. In DNA form, the CDR3 reads TGTGCCAGCAGCCCGGGGACAGGGCAGATCTACGAGCAGTACTTC.

This clonotype was counted at least ten times. The rearrangement uses TRBV15 and TRBJ1-1; possibly TRBD1 for D (6 bases). Germline lookup yields CDR1 LNHNV and CDR2 YYDKDF (reference sequence). The CDR3 sequence is 15 residues long. Trimming left V 3 bases short and J 7 bases short, with 18 bases between. The CDR3 protein is CATSRELGGAFEAFF. CDR3 DNA sequence: TGTGCCACCAGCAGGGAACTCGGGGGGGCTTTTGAAGCTTTCTTT.

The V call is TRBV15, the J call TRBJ1-1; the D gene is possibly TRBD1 (5 bases). Germline V CDR1 and CDR2: LNHNV, YYDKDF (reference sequence). The length of the CDR3 is 16 residues. Between the trimmed V and J ends, which lost 3 bases and 3 bases, there was a span of 17 bases. In DNA form, the CDR3 reads TGTGCCACCAGCAGTGAGAATCCGGGACTCGACACTGAAGCTTTCTTT. Translation: CATSSENPGLDTEAFF.

This clonotype was counted many times. The chain joins TRBV11-2 to TRBJ2-7; the D gene is possibly TRBD1 (5 bases). CDR1 is SGHAT and CDR2 is FQNNGV in the germline V gene. CDR3 length equals 12 residues. V was shortened by 3 bases and J by 4 bases, with 7 bases between the two germline ends. In nucleotides, the CDR3 is TGTGCCAGCAGCTTGACAGATTACGAGCAGTACTTC. Residues: CASSLTDYEQYF.

This clonotype came up many times. V and J are TRBV29-1 and TRBJ2-5, with 13 bases fitting TRBD2. V shed 0 bases, J shed 2 bases, and the junction held 6 bases outside the gene matches. The CDR3 spans 17 residues. The germline gives CDR1 SQVTM, CDR2 ANQGSEA. CDR3 coding DNA: TGCAGCGTTGAAGATGGGACTAGCGGGACCATACAAGAGACCCAGTACTTC. Translated, it gives CSVEDGTSGTIQETQYF. Drawing the rest from reference TRBV29-1 and TRBJ2-5, the complete variable domain is SAVISQKPSRDICQRGTSLTIQCQVDSQVTMMFWYRQQPGQSLTLIATANQGSEATYESGFVIDKFPISRPNLTFSTLTVSNMSPEDSSIYLCSVEDGTSGTIQETQYFGPGTRLLVL.

This clonotype was observed many times. This sequence joins TRBV7-2 and TRBJ2-5; 8 positions agree with TRBD1. The CDR3 loop spans 14 amino acids. V trimming: 0 bases; J trimming: 4 bases; junction bases outside the gene matches: 1. The germline V gene has CDR1 SGHTA and CDR2 FQGNSA. The DNA for the CDR3 is TGTGCCAGCAGCTTAGCCAGGGGGCTAGAGACCCAGTACTTC. It encodes CASSLARGLETQYF.

This clonotype was seen ten or more times. The chain links TRBV12-3 or TRBV12-4 to TRBJ2-1; D may be TRBD1 or TRBD2 (5 bases each). The ends were cut back, 3 bases at V and 9 bases at J, with 18 bases in the middle. The CDR3 contains 15 residues. CDR3 in amino acids: CASSFSAGSSSEQFF. In nucleotides, the CDR3 is TGTGCCAGCAGTTTTAGCGCAGGGTCTTCAAGTGAGCAGTTCTTC.